This T cell receptor (beta chain) was retrieved from a study of control samples from healthy donors and cancer patients. Profiled with immunoSEQ multiplex PCR; TCRdb holds only in-frame clones, not every one. This table has about 130,000 clones, about 94% appearing once. This TCR derives from a young man in good health. Material for sequencing was blood.

DNA of the CDR3: TGTGCCAGCATCGGGAATGAGCAGTTCTTC. Amino acids: CASIGNEQFF. This chain joins TRBV2 and TRBJ2-1; no firm D call. Looked up from germline, CDR1 is SNHLY and CDR2 is FYNNEI. The CDR3 runs 10 residues. V was shortened by 7 bases and J by 7 bases, with 5 bases between the two germline ends.